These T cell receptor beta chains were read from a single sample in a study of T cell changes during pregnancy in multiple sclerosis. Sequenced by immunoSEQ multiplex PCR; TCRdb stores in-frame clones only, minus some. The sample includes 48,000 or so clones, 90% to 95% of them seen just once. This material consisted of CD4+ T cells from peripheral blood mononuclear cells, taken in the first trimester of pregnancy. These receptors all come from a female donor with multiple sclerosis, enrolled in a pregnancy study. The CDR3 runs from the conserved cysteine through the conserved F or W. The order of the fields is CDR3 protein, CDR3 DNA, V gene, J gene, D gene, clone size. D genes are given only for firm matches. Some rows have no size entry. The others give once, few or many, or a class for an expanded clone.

CDR3: CASSLVGSYGYTF
DNA: TGTGCCAGCAGCTTGGTAGGGAGTTATGGCTACACCTTC
V: TRBV7-2
J: TRBJ1-2
D: -
size: -

CDR3: CASSLSAAGGLYEQFF
DNA: TGTGCCAGCAGCTTAAGTGCCGCGGGGGGGCTCTATGAGCAGTTCTTC
V: TRBV5-6
J: TRBJ2-1
D: TRBD2
size: -

CDR3: CASSLGAELYEQYF
DNA: TGTGCCAGCAGCTTAGGAGCGGAACTTTACGAGCAGTACTTC
V: TRBV11-1
J: TRBJ2-7
D: -
size: -

CDR3: CASSESDTGRALTGELFF
DNA: TGTGCCAGCAGTGAATCCGATACAGGGAGAGCACTCACCGGGGAGCTGTTTTTT
V: TRBV6-1
J: TRBJ2-2
D: -
size: once

CDR3: CAITQGAGGGYTF
DNA: TGTGCCATCACCCAGGGGGCAGGAGGAGGCTACACCTTC
V: TRBV10-3
J: TRBJ1-2
D: TRBD1
size: -

CDR3: CASSQAWSRSHTEAFF
DNA: TGCGCCAGCAGCCAAGCTTGGAGTCGCAGCCACACTGAAGCTTTCTTT
V: TRBV4-1
J: TRBJ1-1
D: -
size: once

CDR3: CASSLAGGNTGELFF
DNA: TGCGCCAGCAGCTTGGCGGGGGGAAACACCGGGGAGCTGTTTTTT
V: TRBV5-1
J: TRBJ2-2
D: TRBD2
size: once

CDR3: CASSERGTPDTQYF
DNA: TGTGCCAGCAGTGAACGGGGGACCCCAGATACGCAGTATTTT
V: TRBV6-1
J: TRBJ2-3
D: -
size: -

CDR3: CASSLTWTGNNEQFF
DNA: TGTGCCAGCAGCTTGACATGGACAGGGAACAATGAGCAGTTCTTC
V: TRBV5-6
J: TRBJ2-1
D: TRBD1
size: -

CDR3: CASSEQGPRETQYF
DNA: TGTGCCAGCAGTGAACAGGGGCCGAGGGAGACCCAGTACTTC
V: TRBV6-5
J: TRBJ2-5
D: TRBD1
size: -

CDR3: CASSLAQGARDEQFF
DNA: TGTGCCAGCAGCTTAGCCCAGGGGGCGCGCGATGAGCAGTTCTTC
V: TRBV7-2
J: TRBJ2-1
D: TRBD1
size: once

CDR3: CASSQGSHMNTEAFF
DNA: TGTGCCAGCAGCCAGGGAAGCCACATGAACACTGAAGCTTTCTTT
V: TRBV7-9
J: TRBJ1-1
D: -
size: once

CDR3: CASTPWRSNQPQHF
DNA: TGTGCCAGCACCCCCTGGAGGAGCAATCAGCCCCAGCATTTT
V: TRBV6-1
J: TRBJ1-5
D: -
size: -

CDR3: CASSEWGGDYGYTF
DNA: TGTGCCAGCAGTGAATGGGGGGGAGACTATGGCTACACCTTC
V: TRBV25-1
J: TRBJ1-2
D: -
size: -